These 24 T cell receptor beta chains share one sample of origin, sequenced in a study of human thymus T cells. Data came from immunoSEQ multiplex PCR; TCRdb stores just in-frame clones and leaves some out. The data show about 50,000 clones, approximately 95% seen once. Sequencing was carried out using blood. The receptors were sampled from a girl under three years old with a congenital heart defect but otherwise immunologically healthy.

This sequence joins TRBV7-6 and TRBJ2-3; 8 bases are a match to TRBD1. This CDR3 region has 15 residues. CDR1 is SGHVS, CDR2 FNYEAQ, per germline. The V gene end was trimmed by 5 bases and the J gene end by 5 bases; junction bases not matched to a gene: 9. The CDR3 bases are TGTGCCAGCAGCCCAGGGGGCAGGGTGAGAGATACGCAGTATTTT. Translation: CASSPGGRVRDTQYF.

V and J are TRBV28 and TRBJ2-7, with 8 bases matching TRBD1. The J segment lost 7 bases and the V segment lost 2 bases, leaving 4 bases of the junction unmatched. Germline V gene sequence: CDR1 MDHEN, CDR2 SYDVKM. This CDR3 has 13 residues. The CDR3 loop is CASSLQGAREQYF. CDR3 bases: TGTGCCAGCAGTTTACAGGGGGCGAGGGAGCAGTACTTC.

The V call is TRBV5-8, the J call TRBJ2-3; 9 nucleotides match TRBD1. Germline lookup yields CDR1 SGHTS and CDR2 YDEGEE. The junction had 4 bases not matched to a gene; V was cut back by 4 bases and J by 7 bases. The CDR3 consists of 13 residues. CDR3 nucleotides: TGTGCCAGCAGCCGGGACAGGGTGAATACGCAGTATTTT. The encoded protein is CASSRDRVNTQYF.

The chain is built from TRBV14 and TRBJ2-5; D remains ambiguous. The ends were cut back, 4 bases at V and 6 bases at J, with 15 bases in the middle. This CDR3 is 14 amino acids long. CDR1 is SGHDN and CDR2 is FVKESK in the germline V gene. For the CDR3, the DNA is TGTGCCAGCAGCCCTGGTGCCAATAGAAAGACCCAGTACTTC. This translates into CASSPGANRKTQYF.

This chain connects TRBV27 to TRBJ2-1; D possibly corresponds to TRBD2 (5 bases). Germline lookup yields CDR1 MNHEY and CDR2 SMNVEV (reference sequence). Trimming removed 4 bases from V and 12 bases from J, with 19 bases in between. The CDR3 has 14 residues. For the CDR3, the DNA is TGTGCCAGCAGTTCCCGGGCCTTCACCCGGGGGCAGTTCTTC. It specifies CASSSRAFTRGQFF.

V usage is TRBV5-6 and J usage is TRBJ1-2; D is ambiguous. Germline V gene data show CDR1 as SGHDT and CDR2 as YYEEEE. CDR3 length: 11 residues. V shed 4 bases and J shed 7 bases, with 8 bases lying between them. The CDR3 region has the DNA TGTGCCAGCAGCCTGTCTAGTGGCTACACCTTC. It is translated as CASSLSSGYTF. Using reference TRBV5-6 and TRBJ1-2 for the parts outside the CDR3, the full variable domain is DAGVTQSPTHLIKTRGQQVTLRCSPKSGHDTVSWYQQALGQGPQFIFQYYEEEERQRGNFPDRFSGHQFPNYSSELNVNALLLGDSALYLCASSLSSGYTFGSGTRLTVV.

The chain couples TRBV5-4 to TRBJ2-3; 14 bases line up with TRBD2. Germline assignment: CDR1 SGHNT and CDR2 YYREEE (reference sequence). There are 17 residues in the CDR3. J gave up 3 bases and V 4 bases, and 7 bases lay outside the gene matches. Here the CDR3 reads CASSPRLAGGGTDTQYF. The CDR3 DNA reads as TGTGCCAGCAGCCCACGACTAGCGGGAGGGGGGACAGATACGCAGTATTTT.

This sequence joins TRBV4-2 and TRBJ2-5; 9 bases line up with TRBD1. This CDR3 region has 15 residues. After removal of 1 base from V and 2 bases from J, the junction contained 2 bases not matched to a gene. CDR1 is LGHNA, CDR2 YNFKEQ, per germline. CDR3 nucleotides: TGTGCCAGCAGCCAAGCGGACAGGGGACAAGAGACCCAGTACTTC. Residues: CASSQADRGQETQYF.

This clone showed up just once. The chain employs TRBV19 and TRBJ2-3, with TRBD1 matching 7 bases. The CDR3 is 12 residues long. Per the germline V gene, CDR1 is LNHDA and CDR2 is SQIVND (reference sequence). Trimming cost V 4 bases and J 11 bases; bases outside gene matches: 6. The CDR3 protein is CASSTPGQKQYF. The CDR3 coding sequence is TGTGCCAGTAGTACCCCGGGACAGAAGCAGTATTTT. The full variable domain, completed using reference TRBV19 and TRBJ2-3, is DGGITQSPKYLFRKEGQNVTLSCEQNLNHDAMYWYRQDPGQGLRLIYYSQIVNDFQKGDIAEGYSVSREKKESFPLTVTSAQKNPTAFYLCASSTPGQKQYFGPGTRLTVL.

The chain carries TRBV5-1 and TRBJ1-1; D not resolved. The CDR3 has 13 residues. V dropped 7 bases and J dropped 3 bases, with 13 bases sitting between them. Germline values: CDR1 SGHRS, CDR2 YFSETQ. The CDR3 DNA is TGCGCCAGCTCCGGCACTTCCGACACTGAAGCTTTCTTT. This gives the protein CASSGTSDTEAFF.

The J gene is TRBJ2-7, the V gene TRBV29-1; D is unclear. V lost 4 bases and J 5 bases, leaving 15 bases between the germline ends. Germline CDR1 and CDR2: SQVTM and ANQGSEA. The CDR3 extends over 13 amino acids. The CDR3 DNA follows: TGCAGCGTTGCAACTTCGGACCAGAACGAGCAGTACTTC. It is translated as CSVATSDQNEQYF.

The rearrangement links TRBV27 to TRBJ2-7, with a tentative D call TRBD1 (6 bases). The CDR3 has 15 residues. In germline, CDR1 is MNHEY, CDR2 SMNVEV (reference sequence). Trimming took 6 bases from V and 7 from J, leaving 22 bases between them. Written as DNA, the CDR3 is TGTGCCAGCAGGGAACAAGGGTGGGGGCATCGGGAGCAGTACTTC. This encodes CASREQGWGHREQYF.

V is TRBV4-2 and J is TRBJ2-7; D gene ambiguous. The CDR3 has 13 amino acids. The V and J ends lost 1 base and 6 bases respectively, with 10 bases between them. Germline values: CDR1 LGHNA, CDR2 YNFKEQ. DNA of the CDR3: TGTGCCAGCAGCCAAGGGTCCCCTTCCGAGCAGTACTTC. Residues: CASSQGSPSEQYF.

This sequence joins TRBV2 and TRBJ2-7; a weak D match, TRBD1 (6 bases). Looked up from germline, CDR1 is SNHLY and CDR2 is FYNNEI. The CDR3 is 17 residues long. Trimming stripped 10 bases from V and 3 bases from J, with 28 bases between. The CDR3 reads CATHSDSPMEEGYEQYF. The CDR3 DNA follows: TGTGCCACCCACTCGGACAGCCCGATGGAGGAAGGCTACGAGCAGTACTTC.

This clone has more than one count but fewer than ten. Other DNA sequences within the sample encode an identical CDR3. CDR3 in amino acids: CASSPQGANTEAFF. CDR3 DNA: TGTGCCAGCTCACCGCAGGGGGCGAACACTGAAGCTTTCTTT. The genes are TRBV18 and TRBJ1-1, with 8 bases lining up with TRBD1. Germline CDR1 reads KGHSH; CDR2 reads LQKENI. Losses at the gene ends were 3 bases for V and 1 base for J; bases not matched to a gene: 1. The CDR3 totals 14 residues.

The chain employs TRBV7-9 and TRBJ2-2, with unresolved D. The CDR3 has 16 amino acids. CDR1 is SEHNR, CDR2 FQNEAQ, per germline (reference sequence). The V end was cut by 2 bases, the J end by 5 bases, with 15 bases between. Here the CDR3 reads CASSLNMGSDTGELFF. The CDR3 DNA reads TGTGCCAGCAGCTTAAATATGGGAAGTGATACCGGGGAGCTGTTTTTT. Supplemented by reference TRBV7-9 and TRBJ2-2, the full variable domain reads DTGVSQNPRHKITKRGQNVTFRCDPISEHNRLYWYRQTLGQGPEFLTYFQNEAQLEKSRLLSDRFSAERPKGSFSTLEIQRTEQGDSAMYLCASSLNMGSDTGELFFGEGSRLTVL.

The chain has TRBV27 and TRBJ2-3, with 13 bases lining up with TRBD2. Per the germline V gene, CDR1 is MNHEY and CDR2 is SMNVEV (reference sequence). This CDR3 is 21 amino acids long. Germline trimming cut 3 bases from V and 6 bases from J; bases unmatched to any gene: 21. The CDR3 DNA reads TGTGCCAGCAGTTTCATATGGAATCCTACTAGCGGGAGGGCGGGGGTGGATACGCAGTATTTT. Protein: CASSFIWNPTSGRAGVDTQYF.

The V call is TRBV5-1, the J call TRBJ1-5, with TRBD1 matching over 8 bases. The CDR3 has 15 amino acids. Germline assignment: CDR1 SGHRS and CDR2 YFSETQ. J gave up 1 base and V 2 bases, and 2 bases lay outside the gene matches. The CDR3 DNA sequence: TGCGCCAGCAGCTTACAGGGGGGAAGCAATCAGCCCCAGCATTTT. Its translation: CASSLQGGSNQPQHF.

V usage is TRBV5-5 and J usage is TRBJ2-1; the D gene is possibly TRBD2 (5 bases). Trimming shortened V by 2 bases and J by 7 bases, and 10 bases separated the two germline ends. CDR3 length: 13 residues. Germline loops: CDR1 SGHKS, CDR2 YYEKEE (reference sequence). CDR3 loop: CASSLLVANEQFF. DNA of the CDR3: TGTGCCAGCAGCTTATTGGTAGCGAATGAGCAGTTCTTC.

The chain links TRBV5-4 to TRBJ2-1; possible D gene TRBD1, 6 bases. The V end was cut by 2 bases, the J end by 3 bases, with 12 bases between. The CDR3 runs to 15 residues. Per the germline V gene, CDR1 is SGHNT and CDR2 is YYREEE (reference sequence). The CDR3 loop is CASSLSRGSYNEQFF. CDR3 DNA sequence: TGTGCCAGCAGCTTAAGCAGGGGAAGCTACAATGAGCAGTTCTTC.

The chain uses TRBV28 and TRBJ1-5, with a possible D match to TRBD1 (6 bases). The V and J ends lost 6 bases and 3 bases respectively, with 15 bases between them. Germline assignment: CDR1 MDHEN and CDR2 SYDVKM. CDR3 size: 15 residues. CDR3 region: CASSSDRKNNQPQHF. As DNA, the CDR3 is TGTGCCAGCAGCTCGGACAGAAAGAACAATCAGCCCCAGCATTTT.

The V gene is TRBV4-3, the J gene TRBJ2-1, with 11 bases that match TRBD2. Trimming at V came to 1 base and at J to 10 bases, leaving 21 bases not matched to a gene. The CDR3 extends over 20 amino acids. Germline V CDR1 and CDR2: LGHNA, YSLEER. The CDR3 loop is CASSQGKASGRSKVFREQFF. DNA of the CDR3: TGCGCCAGCAGCCAAGGAAAGGCTAGCGGGAGGAGCAAAGTTTTTAGGGAGCAGTTCTTC.

The genes are TRBV7-9 and TRBJ2-1, with D possibly matching TRBD1 (6 bases). The V end was cut by 0 bases, the J end by 7 bases, with 10 bases between. CDR1 is SEHNR, CDR2 FQNEAQ, per germline (reference sequence). This CDR3 contains 14 residues. The CDR3 protein is CASSLAQGQNEQFF. The CDR3 region has the DNA TGTGCCAGCAGCTTAGCACAGGGTCAAAATGAGCAGTTCTTC.

This chain connects TRBV27 to TRBJ2-5; D is ambiguous. Trimming stripped 10 bases from V and 2 bases from J, with 20 bases between. The CDR3 has 15 residues. Germline CDR1 MNHEY, CDR2 SMNVEV (reference sequence). The CDR3 reads CATKASVNLQETQYF. In DNA, the CDR3 is TGTGCCACCAAAGCGAGTGTCAACCTACAAGAGACCCAGTACTTC.